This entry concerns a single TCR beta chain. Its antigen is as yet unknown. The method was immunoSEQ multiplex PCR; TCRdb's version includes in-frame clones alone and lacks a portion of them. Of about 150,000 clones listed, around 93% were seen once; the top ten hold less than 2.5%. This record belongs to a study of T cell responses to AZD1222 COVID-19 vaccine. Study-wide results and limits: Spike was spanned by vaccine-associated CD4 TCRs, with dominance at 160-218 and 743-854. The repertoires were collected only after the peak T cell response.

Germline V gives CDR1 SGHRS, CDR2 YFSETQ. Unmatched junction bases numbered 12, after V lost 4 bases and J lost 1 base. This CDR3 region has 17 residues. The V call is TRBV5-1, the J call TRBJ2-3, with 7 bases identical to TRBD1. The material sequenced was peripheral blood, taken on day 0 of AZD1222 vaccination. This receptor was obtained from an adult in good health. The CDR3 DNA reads TGCGCCAGCAGCAGAAAGACAGGGATTTATGGCACAGATACGCAGTATTTT. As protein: CASSRKTGIYGTDTQYF.